The TCR beta chain under discussion was sequenced for a study of control samples from healthy donors and cancer patients. The germline CDR1 and CDR2 sequences are PRHDT and FYEKMQ (reference sequence). The CDR3 has 15 amino acids. The J segment lost 1 base and the V segment lost 2 bases, leaving 3 bases of the junction unmatched. Measured with immunoSEQ multiplex PCR; TCRdb has only the in-frame clones, and not every one. The sample consists of tens of thousands of clones, over 85% of them appearing once. The sample comprised PBMCs. The chain is built from TRBV13 and TRBJ1-2; 8 bases match TRBD1. This clonotype was sampled from a woman in her thirties or forties with lung cancer. The CDR3 is CASSLRQGINYGYTF. In nucleotides, the CDR3 is TGTGCCAGCAGCTTAAGACAGGGGATTAACTATGGCTACACCTTC.